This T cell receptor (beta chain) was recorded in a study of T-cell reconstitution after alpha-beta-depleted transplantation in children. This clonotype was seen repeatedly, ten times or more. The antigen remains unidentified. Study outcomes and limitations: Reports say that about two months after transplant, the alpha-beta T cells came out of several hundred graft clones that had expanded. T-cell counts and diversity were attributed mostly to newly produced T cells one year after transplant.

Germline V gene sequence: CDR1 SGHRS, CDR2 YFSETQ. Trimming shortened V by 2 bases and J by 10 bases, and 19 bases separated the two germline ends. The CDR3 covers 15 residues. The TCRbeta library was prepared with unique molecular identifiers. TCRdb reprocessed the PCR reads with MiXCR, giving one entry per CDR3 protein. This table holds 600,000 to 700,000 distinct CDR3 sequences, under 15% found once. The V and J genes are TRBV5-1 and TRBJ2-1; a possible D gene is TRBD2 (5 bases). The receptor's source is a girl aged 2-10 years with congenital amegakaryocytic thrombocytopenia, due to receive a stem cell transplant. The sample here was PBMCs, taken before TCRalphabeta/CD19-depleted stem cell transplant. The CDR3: CASSFRSSPTEEQFF. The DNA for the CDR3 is TGCGCCAGCAGCTTTCGGTCTAGCCCGACGGAAGAGCAGTTCTTC.